This entry lists 10 T cell receptor beta chains sequenced from one sample in a study of cytomegalovirus exposure and HLA in healthy donors. The PCR employed 60 Vbeta primers together with 13 Jbeta primers. TCRdb's copy holds only in-frame clones and misses some; the assay was immunoSEQ multiplex PCR. Its table lists around 210,000 clones. Input material: PBMCs. The receptors stem from a girl aged 2-10 years in good health and CMV-seropositive.

The chain is built from TRBV10-3 and TRBJ2-7; 8 nucleotides agree with TRBD1. Germline V lookup: CDR1 ENHRY, CDR2 SYGVKD. The V gene end was trimmed by 4 bases and the J gene end by 7 bases; junction bases not matched to a gene: 6. The CDR3 runs to 13 residues. CDR3 bases: TGTGCCATCAGTGGGACAGGGAGTAAAGAGCAGTACTTC. Its protein product is CAISGTGSKEQYF.

J is TRBJ1-4 and V is TRBV25-1; weak D call: TRBD1 (6 bases). The V end was cut by 3 bases, the J end by 4 bases, with 15 bases between. The CDR3 length is 16 residues. Germline V gene sequence: CDR1 MGHDK, CDR2 SYGVNS. CDR3 sequence: CASSDPGQPFNEKLFF. The CDR3 coding sequence is TGTGCCAGCAGTGACCCCGGACAGCCTTTTAATGAAAAACTGTTTTTT.

The CDR3 loop is CASSYSISSYEQYF. As DNA, the CDR3 is TGTGCCAGCAGCTATTCGATCAGCTCCTACGAGCAGTACTTC. The chain carries TRBV7-9 and TRBJ2-7; no definite D call. CDR1 SEHNR and CDR2 FQNEAQ come from the germline V gene (reference sequence). The CDR3 loop spans 14 amino acids. Trimming shortened V by 4 bases and J by 0 bases, and 10 bases separated the two germline ends.

The CDR3 loop reads CASSRRTGGSYTDTQYF. For the CDR3, the DNA is TGTGCCAGCAGCCGGAGAACAGGGGGGAGCTACACAGATACGCAGTATTTT. J is TRBJ2-3 and V is TRBV5-4, with 8 bases matching TRBD1. The CDR3 runs to 17 residues. Germline V gene sequence: CDR1 SGHNT, CDR2 YYREEE (reference sequence). The V segment lost 4 bases and the J segment 2 bases; nucleotides outside the gene matches: 12.

The V and J genes are TRBV11-2 and TRBJ1-5; 7 bases are a match to TRBD1. Germline V lookup: CDR1 SGHAT, CDR2 FQNNGV. The V segment lost 5 bases and the J segment 3 bases; nucleotides outside the gene matches: 7. The CDR3 sequence is 15 residues long. CDR3 residues: CASSLTGAANQPQHF. CDR3 coding DNA: TGTGCCAGCAGCCTTACAGGGGCGGCCAATCAGCCCCAGCATTTT.

The chain couples TRBV27 to TRBJ2-4, with D perhaps matching TRBD1 (6 bases). Germline-derived CDR1 and CDR2 are MNHEY and SMNVEV (reference sequence). CDR3 size: 17 residues. V was trimmed by 4 bases and J by 1 base, leaving 17 bases between them. This CDR3 is CASSSATGWGAKNIQYF. The CDR3 region has the DNA TGTGCCAGCAGTTCGGCTACAGGGTGGGGGGCCAAAAACATTCAGTACTTC.

The chain uses TRBV11-2 and TRBJ2-5, with D unclear. This CDR3 has 13 residues. The germline V gene encodes CDR1 SGHAT and CDR2 FQNNGV. Trimming left V 0 bases short and J 13 bases short, with 15 bases between. The CDR3 protein is CASSLDVVPQRYF. In DNA, the CDR3 is TGTGCCAGCAGCTTAGATGTTGTTCCCCAGCGGTACTTC.

V gene TRBV10-2 combines with J gene TRBJ2-7; TRBD2 agrees at 10 bases. In germline, CDR1 is WSHSY, CDR2 SAAADI. The CDR3 has 14 residues. After removal of 4 bases from V and 7 bases from J, the junction contained 7 bases not matched to a gene. The chain's CDR3 is CASSGAGGPREQYF. The CDR3 nucleotides are TGCGCCAGCAGTGGAGCGGGAGGGCCCAGGGAGCAGTACTTC.

The chain joins TRBV7-9 to TRBJ1-3, with D uncertain. This CDR3 comprises 16 residues. The V gene lost 5 bases and the J gene lost 0 bases, with 14 bases spanning the gap. Per germline, CDR1 SEHNR and CDR2 FQNEAQ (reference sequence). For the CDR3, the DNA is TGTGCCAGCAGCCTGCGGCGGGTGATCTCTGGAAACACCATATATTTT. The encoded protein is CASSLRRVISGNTIYF.

The rearrangement links TRBV6-5 to TRBJ2-1, with 14 bases lining up with TRBD2. Germline V gene lookup returns CDR1 MNHEY and CDR2 SVGAGI. The CDR3 extends over 15 amino acids. J was trimmed by 7 bases and V by 6 bases; bases with no gene match: 5. Written as DNA, the CDR3 is TGTGCCAGCAGACGCGGGACTAGCGGGAGAAATGAGCAGTTCTTC. This gives the protein CASRRGTSGRNEQFF.